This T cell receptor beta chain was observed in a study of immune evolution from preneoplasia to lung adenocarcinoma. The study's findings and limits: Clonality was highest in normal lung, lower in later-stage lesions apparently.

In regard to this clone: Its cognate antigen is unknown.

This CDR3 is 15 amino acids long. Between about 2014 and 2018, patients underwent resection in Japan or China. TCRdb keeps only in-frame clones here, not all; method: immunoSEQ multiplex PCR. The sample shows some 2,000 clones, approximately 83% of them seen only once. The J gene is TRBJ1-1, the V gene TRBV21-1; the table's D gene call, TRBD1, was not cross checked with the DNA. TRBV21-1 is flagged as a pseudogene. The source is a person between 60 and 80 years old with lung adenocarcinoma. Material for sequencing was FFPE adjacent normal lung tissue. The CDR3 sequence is CARSTGGEPNTEAFF. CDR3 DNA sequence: TGTGCCAGGTCTACAGGGGGCGAGCCGAACACTGAAGCTTTCTTT.